This T cell receptor beta chain was sequenced in a study of regulatory T cells in long-lasting Graves disease. Notes on the study in general: Among samples with persistent disease, TRBV28, TRBJ1-2 and TRBJ2-5 were favored.

For TCR beta, libraries came from iRepertoire HTBI primers and Arm-PCR of CDR3 regions. Using its own MiXCR run on the multiplex PCR reads, TCRdb lists one record per CDR3 protein. The sample contains 500,000 or so distinct CDR3 sequences, around 15% of which appear only once. Time point here: newly diagnosed GD, antithyroid drugs for less than 3 months. RNA extracted from PBMCs served as the sequencing template. CDR3 length: 15 residues. Germline values: CDR1 SGHRS, CDR2 YFSETQ. With respect to this clonotype: What it binds is not known. A read error may explain this, as a much larger clone is one base away.

In addition, the sample was reused for a study of T cells in Graves' hyperthyroidism and ophthalmopathy.

The source is a woman in her 50s with Graves disease. This material consisted of peripheral blood mononuclear cells (PBMCs), taken at new diagnosis, from a patient treated with antithyroid drugs. V gene TRBV5-1 combines with J gene TRBJ2-2; no clear D. CDR3 sequence: CAGSLPPPNTGELFF. CDR3 nucleotides: TGCGCCGGCAGCCTCCCACCCCCGAACACCGGGGAGCTGTTTTTT.